Below, 4 T cell receptor beta chains from the same sample are listed, as sequenced in a study of blood T cell repertoires in COVID-19 (dated by TCRdb to 2020 to 2021). Receptors were amplified or captured by the immunoSEQ multiplex PCR assay. The clones in this table, taken by TCRdb from immuneACCESS, are in-frame only. Not every clone is retained; where verified, under half of the shortfall comes from an unresolved V gene, and the cause of the rest is unknown. The sample data list roughly 40,000 clones, and over 75% of these were observed just once. The ten largest clones take up around 10% of the sample. Input material: peripheral blood. All receptors derive from a woman between 65 and 79 years old with acute or convalescent COVID-19.

This chain connects TRBV19 to TRBJ2-7; D possibly corresponds to TRBD2 (5 bases). CDR1 and CDR2 (germline): LNHDA, SQIVND (reference sequence). This CDR3 comprises 12 residues. The V and J ends lost 4 bases and 3 bases respectively, with 7 bases between them. This CDR3 reads CASSTRDYEQYV. DNA for the CDR3: TGTGCCAGTAGTACCCGGGACTACGAGCAGTACGTC.

CDR3 amino acids: CASSPRTSGGAVTGELFF. The CDR3 coding sequence is TGTGCCAGCAGCCCGCGGACTAGCGGGGGGGCCGTCACCGGGGAGCTGTTTTTT. This rearrangement joins TRBV5-6 to TRBJ2-2; 15 bases are shared with TRBD2. Trimming removed 4 bases from V and 4 bases from J; junction bases left unmatched: 8. The germline V gene has CDR1 SGHDT and CDR2 YYEEEE. The CDR3 is made up of 18 amino acids.

The V call is TRBV28, the J call TRBJ2-5; D remains unclear. This CDR3 comprises 10 residues. The V gene lost 6 bases and the J gene lost 5 bases, with 4 bases spanning the gap. Germline CDR1 and CDR2: MDHEN and SYDVKM. The DNA for the CDR3 is TGTGCCAGCAGCTCGGAGACCCAGTACTTC. Protein product: CASSSETQYF.

The genes are TRBV5-1 and TRBJ2-5, with 15 positions matching TRBD2. The CDR3 contains 19 residues. The V gene end was trimmed by 4 bases and the J gene end by 5 bases; junction bases not matched to a gene: 15. Germline lookup yields CDR1 SGHRS and CDR2 YFSETQ. CDR3 residues: CASSVTGTSGGTLGETQYF. The CDR3 nucleotides are TGCGCCAGCAGCGTAACCGGGACTAGCGGGGGGACCCTGGGGGAGACCCAGTACTTC.